The present entry profiles one TCR beta chain with its context. Treatment: 15 to 20 received Ad26.COV2.S at low or high dose, single or two shots; about 5 received placebo; per-sample allocation not given. At day 63 after the first vaccine or placebo injection, samples were drawn. In the vaccine, an Ad26 vector expressed the SARS-CoV-2 spike of the Wuhan strain. The length of the CDR3 is 15 residues. Germline-derived CDR1 and CDR2 are SQVTM and ANQGSEA. The junction had 9 bases not matched to a gene; V was cut back by 1 base and J by 5 bases. The sample belongs to a study of Ad26.COV2.S vaccination and SARS-CoV-2 variants. Study in general: Donor had been placed in the Ad26.COV2.S arm of the COV1001 trial. The authors gave Ad26.COV2.S intramuscularly, either once or twice 56 days apart.

Some clones are missing from TCRdb's copy, which holds only in-frame ones; the method was immunoSEQ multiplex PCR. The sample holds about 350,000 clones, around 90% seen once. The TCR comes from a person aged 18-60 years who received the Ad26.COV2.S COVID-19 vaccine or a placebo. V gene TRBV29-1 combines with J gene TRBJ2-3, with 7 bases aligning to TRBD2. The sequencing here drew on peripheral blood, taken in a trial of Ad26.COV2.S vaccine versus placebo. CDR3 nucleotides: TGCAGCGTTGAAGGGGTCCATATAGCGGGAGATACGCAGTATTTT. Protein sequence: CSVEGVHIAGDTQYF.